The rows below give T cell receptor beta chains drawn from one sample of a study of blood T cell repertoires in COVID-19. Using immunoSEQ multiplex PCR, the repertoire was profiled, and TCRdb retains in-frame clones only, with some absent. The data contain around 200,000 clones, 89% of them singletons. What was sequenced was PBMCs or T cells enriched from blood (not recorded which). The receptor set was obtained from a woman in her thirties or forties with acute COVID-19. Both conserved end residues are part of each CDR3. D genes are given only for firm matches. Only part of the rows carry a size: once, few, many, or a class if the clone is expanded.

d_call j_call v_call clone_size cdr3_aa cdr3_nt
TRBD2 TRBJ2-7 TRBV3-1/TRBV3-2 NA CASSPLAGEQYF TGTGCCAGCAGCCCTCTAGCGGGTGAGCAGTACTTC
NA TRBJ1-4 TRBV6-5 NA CASSFHSGEYEKLFF TGTGCCAGCAGTTTTCACAGCGGGGAGTATGAAAAACTGTTTTTT
TRBD1 TRBJ1-3 TRBV6-5 NA CASSRGQGNGNTIYF TGTGCCAGCAGTCGCGGACAGGGGAACGGAAACACCATATATTTT
TRBD1 TRBJ1-2 TRBV19 NA CASLGDRKLINYGYTF TGTGCCAGTCTAGGGGACAGAAAGCTTATCAACTATGGCTACACCTTC
TRBD2 TRBJ2-1 TRBV7-6 NA CASSLGTSGTYNEQFF TGTGCCAGCAGCTTAGGGACTAGCGGGACCTACAATGAGCAGTTCTTC
NA TRBJ1-1 TRBV11-2 NA CASSSTVNTEAFF TGTGCCAGCAGCTCTACAGTGAACACTGAAGCTTTCTTT
NA TRBJ1-2 TRBV2 NA CASSPVDGYTF TGTGCCAGCAGCCCGGTGGATGGCTACACCTTC
NA TRBJ2-2 TRBV9 NA CASSIKVIANTGELFF TGTGCCAGCAGCATTAAGGTAATAGCAAACACCGGGGAGCTGTTTTTT
TRBD2 TRBJ2-3 TRBV7-3 few CASSPGLAGKDTQYF TGTGCCAGCAGCCCGGGACTAGCGGGAAAAGATACGCAGTATTTT
NA TRBJ2-7 TRBV2 once CASSDRVYEQYF TGTGCCAGCAGTGACAGGGTCTACGAGCAGTACTTC
TRBD1 TRBJ2-7 TRBV5-1 NA CASSASTGAYEQYF TGCGCCAGCAGCGCCTCGACAGGGGCCTACGAGCAGTACTTC
NA TRBJ2-7 TRBV5-6 NA CASSPQGYSYEQYF TGTGCCAGCAGCCCACAGGGTTACTCCTACGAGCAGTACTTC
TRBD2 TRBJ2-3 TRBV27 NA CASGPAGPDTQYF TGTGCCAGCGGCCCAGCGGGACCGGATACGCAGTATTTT
NA TRBJ1-3 TRBV19 once CASIMAGGNTIYF TGTGCCAGTATTATGGCAGGTGGAAACACCATATATTTT
NA TRBJ1-1 TRBV11-1 NA CASSSGTDTEAFF TGTGCCAGCAGCTCGGGAACGGACACTGAAGCTTTCTTT
NA TRBJ1-5 TRBV3-1/TRBV3-2 NA CASSQAGTGLGQPQHF TGTGCCAGCAGCCAAGCCGGCACAGGCTTAGGTCAGCCCCAGCATTTT